This TCR beta chain was sequenced during a study of shared clonotypes between healthy human individuals. The V gene's germline CDR1 is MNHEY and CDR2 SVGAGI. This CDR3 comprises 14 residues. V lost 1 base and J lost 7, with 10 bases in between. TCRdb keeps only in-frame clones here, not all; method: immunoSEQ multiplex PCR. The sample holds millions of clones; roughly nine tenths are singletons and the top ten take under 0.15%. The chain uses TRBV6-5 and TRBJ1-4; D perhaps matches TRBD1 (6 bases). The material sequenced was naive CD4+ T cells sorted from blood. Subset here: CD45RA+ positively selected. This receptor was obtained from a man aged 18 to 30 in good health. CDR3 protein: CASSYWGQGEKLFF. For the CDR3, the DNA is TGTGCCAGCAGTTACTGGGGACAAGGTGAAAAACTGTTTTTT.